The entry below describes one T cell receptor (beta chain). Germline trimming cut 0 bases from V and 1 base from J; bases unmatched to any gene: 2. Looked up from germline, CDR1 is LGHDT and CDR2 is YNNKEL (reference sequence). This CDR3 contains 15 residues. Assay: immunoSEQ multiplex PCR; the TCRdb copy retains only in-frame clones and omits some. This sample has about 220,000 clones, with roughly 80% found just once. The sample originates from a study of blood T cell repertoires in COVID-19. Across the study: Material from acute and convalescent COVID-19 was sourced from the United States, Italy and Spain. Sample material is recorded as cDNA or gDNA derived from T cells, B-cell-depleted T cells, or PBMCs.

This receptor was identified in a woman under 40 who had recovered from COVID-19. The V gene is TRBV3-1 (or the pseudogene TRBV3-2), the J gene TRBJ2-5, with 7 bases lining up with TRBD2. Sequences were obtained from peripheral blood. The CDR3 loop is CASSQDWGGQETQYF. Written as DNA, the CDR3 is TGTGCCAGCAGCCAAGACTGGGGGGGCCAAGAGACCCAGTACTTC.